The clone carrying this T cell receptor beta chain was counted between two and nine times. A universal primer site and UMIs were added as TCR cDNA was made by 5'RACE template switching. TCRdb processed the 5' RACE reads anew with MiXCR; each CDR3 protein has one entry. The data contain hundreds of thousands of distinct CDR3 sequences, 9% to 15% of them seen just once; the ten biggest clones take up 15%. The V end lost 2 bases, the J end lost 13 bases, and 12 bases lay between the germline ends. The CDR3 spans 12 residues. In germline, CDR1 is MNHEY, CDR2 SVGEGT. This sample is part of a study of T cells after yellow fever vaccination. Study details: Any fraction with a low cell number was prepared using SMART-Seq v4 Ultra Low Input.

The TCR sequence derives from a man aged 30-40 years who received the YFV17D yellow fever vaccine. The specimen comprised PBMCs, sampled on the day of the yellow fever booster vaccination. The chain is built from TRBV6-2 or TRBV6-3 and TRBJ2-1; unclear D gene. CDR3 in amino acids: CASSYRASGQFF. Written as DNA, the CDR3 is TGTGCCAGCAGTTACAGGGCCTCAGGTCAGTTCTTC.